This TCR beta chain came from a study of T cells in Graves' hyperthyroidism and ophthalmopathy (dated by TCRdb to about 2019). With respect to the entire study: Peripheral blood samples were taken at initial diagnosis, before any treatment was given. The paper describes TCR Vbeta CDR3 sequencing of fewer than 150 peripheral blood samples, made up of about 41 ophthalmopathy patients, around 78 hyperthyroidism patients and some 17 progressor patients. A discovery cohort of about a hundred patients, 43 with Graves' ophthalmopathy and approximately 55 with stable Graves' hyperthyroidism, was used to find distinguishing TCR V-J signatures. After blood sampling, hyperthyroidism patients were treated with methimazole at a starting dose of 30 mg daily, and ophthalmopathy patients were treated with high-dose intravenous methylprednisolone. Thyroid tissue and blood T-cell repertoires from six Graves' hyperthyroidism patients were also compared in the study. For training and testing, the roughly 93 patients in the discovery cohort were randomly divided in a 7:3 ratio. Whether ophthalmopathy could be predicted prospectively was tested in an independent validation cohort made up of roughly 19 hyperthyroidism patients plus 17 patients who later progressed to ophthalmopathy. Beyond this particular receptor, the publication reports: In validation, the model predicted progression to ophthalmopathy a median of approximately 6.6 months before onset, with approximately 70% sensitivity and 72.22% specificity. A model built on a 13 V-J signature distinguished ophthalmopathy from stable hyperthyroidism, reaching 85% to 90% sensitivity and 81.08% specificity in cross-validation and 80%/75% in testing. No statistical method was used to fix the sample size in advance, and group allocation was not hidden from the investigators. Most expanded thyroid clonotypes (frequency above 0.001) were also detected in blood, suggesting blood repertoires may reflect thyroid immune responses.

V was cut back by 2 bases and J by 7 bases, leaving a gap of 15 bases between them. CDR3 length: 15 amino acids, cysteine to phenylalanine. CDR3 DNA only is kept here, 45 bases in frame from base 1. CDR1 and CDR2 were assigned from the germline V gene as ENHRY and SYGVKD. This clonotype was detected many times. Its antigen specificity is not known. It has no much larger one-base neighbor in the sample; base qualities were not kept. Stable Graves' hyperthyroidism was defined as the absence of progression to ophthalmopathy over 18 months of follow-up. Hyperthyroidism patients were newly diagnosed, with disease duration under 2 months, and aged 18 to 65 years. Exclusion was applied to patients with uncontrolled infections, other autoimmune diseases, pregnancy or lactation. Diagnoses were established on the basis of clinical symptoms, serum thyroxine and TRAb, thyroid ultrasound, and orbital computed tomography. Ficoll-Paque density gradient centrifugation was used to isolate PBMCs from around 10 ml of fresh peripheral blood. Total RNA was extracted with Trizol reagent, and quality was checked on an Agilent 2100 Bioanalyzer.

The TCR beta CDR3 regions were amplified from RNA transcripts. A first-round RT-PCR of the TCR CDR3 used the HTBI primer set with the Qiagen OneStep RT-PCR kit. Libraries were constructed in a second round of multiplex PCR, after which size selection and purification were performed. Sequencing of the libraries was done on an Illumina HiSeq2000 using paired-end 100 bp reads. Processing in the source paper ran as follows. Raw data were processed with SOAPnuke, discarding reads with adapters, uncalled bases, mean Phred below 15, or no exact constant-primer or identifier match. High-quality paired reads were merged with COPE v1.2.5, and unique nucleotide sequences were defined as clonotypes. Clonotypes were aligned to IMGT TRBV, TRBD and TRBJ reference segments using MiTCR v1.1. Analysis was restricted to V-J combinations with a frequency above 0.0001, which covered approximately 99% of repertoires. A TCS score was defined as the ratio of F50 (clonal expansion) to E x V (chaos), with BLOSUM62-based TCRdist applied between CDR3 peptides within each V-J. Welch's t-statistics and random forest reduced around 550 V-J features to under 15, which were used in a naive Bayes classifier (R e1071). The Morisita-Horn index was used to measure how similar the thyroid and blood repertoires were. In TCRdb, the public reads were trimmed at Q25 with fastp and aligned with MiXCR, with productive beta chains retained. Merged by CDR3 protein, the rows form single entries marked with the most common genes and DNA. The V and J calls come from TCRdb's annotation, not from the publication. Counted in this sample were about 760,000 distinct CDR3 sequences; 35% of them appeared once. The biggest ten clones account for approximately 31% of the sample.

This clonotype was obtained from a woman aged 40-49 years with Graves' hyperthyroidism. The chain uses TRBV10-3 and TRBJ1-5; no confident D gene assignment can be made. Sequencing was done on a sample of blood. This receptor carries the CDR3 CAISESLGTGQPQHF. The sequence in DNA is TGTGCCATCAGTGAGAGTTTGGGTACGGGCCAGCCCCAGCATTTT.